This TCR beta chain was sequenced for a study of T-cell reconstitution after alpha-beta-depleted transplantation in children. Study outcomes and limitations: Where some patients showed high TCRbeta diversity at day 60, it came from recipient T cells and thymic progenitors that had survived. Expanded graft clones numbering several hundred reportedly gave rise to alpha-beta T cells about two months after transplant. A year post-transplant, T-cell counts and diversity derived mostly from newly produced T cells.

Unique molecular identifiers were used in preparing the TCRbeta library. In TCRdb, the PCR reads were re-called with MiXCR into one record per CDR3 protein. In the table there are hundreds of thousands of distinct CDR3 sequences, roughly 14% of which are singletons. Remarks on this clonotype: The target antigen is unknown.

The material was PBMCs, obtained before TCRalphabeta/CD19-depleted stem cell transplant. The sequence was collected from a girl aged 2 to 9 with congenital amegakaryocytic thrombocytopenia, due to receive a stem cell transplant.

The CDR3 DNA follows: TGCGCCAGCAGCTCCAGCGGTCGGGAGGGTATTACCGGGGAGCTGTTTTTT. Encoded protein: CASSSSGREGITGELFF. The chain recombines TRBV5-1 with TRBJ2-2, with TRBD2 identical over 8 bases. Germline V gene lookup returns CDR1 SGHRS and CDR2 YFSETQ. The length of the CDR3 is 17 residues. J was trimmed by 5 bases and V by 3 bases; bases with no gene match: 12.